This T cell receptor beta chain was documented in a study of early T cells in non-severe SARS-CoV-2 infection. This clonotype showed up many times. Its specificity is not known. TCRdb reprocessed the 5' RACE reads via MiXCR and lists one record per CDR3 protein. This table has 70,000 to 75,000 distinct CDR3 sequences, roughly 15% appearing once. Germline V lookup: CDR1 MGHRA, CDR2 YSYEKL. Trimming removed 3 bases from V and 8 bases from J, with 11 bases in between. The CDR3 is 13 amino acids. Study-level results: Comparison of clonotypes with VDJdb favored anti-spike CD8 responses while missing private and CD4 specificities.

The TCR sequence derives from an adult who was a healthcare worker with PCR-confirmed SARS-CoV-2 infection or an uninfected control (not recorded which). Sequences were obtained from whole blood. V is TRBV4-1 and J is TRBJ2-1; the D gene is possibly TRBD1 (6 bases). CDR3 in DNA: TGCGCCAGCAGCCAGGTACAGGGAGATGAGCAGTTCTTC. It is translated as CASSQVQGDEQFF.